This TCR beta chain stems from a study of blood T cell repertoires in COVID-19. In the case of this clone: In this CDR3 the conserved last residue, phenylalanine or tryptophan, is missing, so a read error is likely. No DNA is shown, since the ends of the CDR3 on it are uncertain; the CDR3 is the one TCRdb lists.

The CDR3 is made up of 12 amino acids, end residues included. The protocol was immunoSEQ multiplex PCR, while the TCRdb copy is restricted to in-frame clones and leaves out a portion. This sample yields about 280,000 clones, of which more than 85% are seen a single time; approximately 2.7% belongs to the top ten. The study recruited exposed participants who had met a COVID-19 case within 2 weeks before entry. Sequenced: PBMCs or T cells enriched from blood (not recorded which). The sequence was obtained from a man aged 35 to 55 who had been exposed to COVID-19. The V and J genes are TRBV6-7 and TRBJ1-2. Being an ORF, TRBV6-7 has a function that is uncertain. CDR3 sequence: CASSPRDWGKTE.